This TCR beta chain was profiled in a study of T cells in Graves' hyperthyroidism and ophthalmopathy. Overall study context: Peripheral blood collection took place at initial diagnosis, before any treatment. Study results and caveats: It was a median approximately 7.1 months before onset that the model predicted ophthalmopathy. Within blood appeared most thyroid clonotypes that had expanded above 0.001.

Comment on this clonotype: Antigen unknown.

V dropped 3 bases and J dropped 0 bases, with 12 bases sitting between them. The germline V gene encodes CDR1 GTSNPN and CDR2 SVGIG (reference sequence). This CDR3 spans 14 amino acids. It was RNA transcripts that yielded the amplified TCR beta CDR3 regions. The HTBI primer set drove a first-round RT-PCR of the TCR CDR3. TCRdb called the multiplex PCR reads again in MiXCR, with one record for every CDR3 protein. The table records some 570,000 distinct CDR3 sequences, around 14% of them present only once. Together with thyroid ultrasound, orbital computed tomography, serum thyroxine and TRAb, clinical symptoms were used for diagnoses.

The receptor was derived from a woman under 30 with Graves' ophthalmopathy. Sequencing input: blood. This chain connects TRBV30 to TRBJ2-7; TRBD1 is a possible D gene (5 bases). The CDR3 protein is CAWSPDRFSYEQYF. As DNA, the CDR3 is TGTGCCTGGAGCCCCGACAGATTCTCCTACGAGCAGTACTTC.